These 4 T cell receptor beta chains were all obtained from the same sample, sequenced in a study of blood T cells in healthy people across ages. A second about 6 to 12 cycle PCR used barcoded and J-beta primers. TCRdb used MiXCR to reprocess the 5' RACE reads, holding one entry per CDR3 protein. The sample records about 1.7 million distinct CDR3 sequences, roughly 27% being singletons. Sequencing was performed on blood. Receptors originate from a woman under 40 in good health.

This clonotype showed up many times. The chain carries TRBV29-1 and TRBJ1-6, with TRBD1 identical over 8 bases. J was trimmed by 7 bases and V by 7 bases; bases with no gene match: 12. The CDR3 is made up of 15 amino acids. Germline values: CDR1 SQVTM, CDR2 ANQGSEA. The CDR3 spells CSGLRDRTTNSPLHF. In nucleotides, the CDR3 is TGCAGCGGACTCCGGGACAGGACTACGAATTCACCCCTCCACTTT. Full variable domain (outside the CDR3, taken from reference TRBV29-1 and TRBJ1-6): SAVISQKPSRDICQRGTSLTIQCQVDSQVTMMFWYRQQPGQSLTLIATANQGSEATYESGFVIDKFPISRPNLTFSTLTVSNMSPEDSSIYLCSGLRDRTTNSPLHFGNGTRLTVT.

About this clonotype itself: One end of the junction varies from germline; a read error may be responsible. The chain combines TRBV12-3 or TRBV12-4 with TRBJ2-6; D perhaps matches TRBD2 (5 bases). CDR3 size: 14 residues. The CDR3 here is CACRLHSGANVLTF. The CDR3 bases are TGTGCCTGCAGACTACACTCTGGGGCCAACGTCCTGACTTTC.

This clonotype has a count of ten or more. The chain carries TRBV29-1 and TRBJ2-3; no firm D call. The CDR3 is 11 residues long. CDR1 and CDR2 (germline): SQVTM, ANQGSEA. The CDR3: CGTQVPDTQYF. CDR3 nucleotides: TGCGGCACCCAGGTCCCAGATACGCAGTATTTT.

This CDR3 is CASSHRSGGAYEQYF. Here the CDR3 DNA reads TGCGCCAGCAGCCACAGGAGCGGGGGGGCCTACGAGCAGTACTTC. The gene calls are TRBV4-1 and TRBJ2-7; 10 bases line up with TRBD2. Per germline, CDR1 MGHRA and CDR2 YSYEKL. J lost 2 bases, V lost 3 bases, and 4 bases had no gene match. This CDR3 is built from 15 residues.